This T cell receptor (beta chain) came from a study of T cell responses to AZD1222 COVID-19 vaccine. Trimming cost V 3 bases and J 7 bases, with 16 bases left between them. The CDR3 extends over 14 amino acids. Germline assignment: CDR1 KGHSH and CDR2 LQKENI. Only in-frame clones appear in the TCRdb table, and some are missing; sequencing was by immunoSEQ multiplex PCR. The sample has roughly 140,000 clones, about 91% seen once. This sequence joins TRBV18 and TRBJ2-7; the D gene is possibly TRBD2 (6 bases). This clonotype was obtained from an adult in good health. Here the sequenced sample was peripheral blood, taken on day 0 of AZD1222 vaccination. The CDR3 bases are TGTGCCAGCTCACCGGGGACTTCCACCGGGGAGCAGTACTTC. Translation gives CASSPGTSTGEQYF.